The 32 T cell receptor beta chains in this list originate from one sample, sequenced in a study of beta chain features in type 1 diabetes. TCRB transcripts that were expressed got sequenced, as all of the isolated RNA had been reverse transcribed. The data were produced by immunoSEQ multiplex PCR, yet TCRdb's version contains in-frame clones alone and is incomplete. The sample includes about 210,000 clones, under 13% of them seen just once. The sample comprised central memory CD4+ T cells from blood. Receptors were obtained from a man younger than 35 in good health.

This clone was recorded many times. The chain employs TRBV7-2 and TRBJ2-7, with 10 bases that match TRBD2. CDR3 length: 15 residues. Germline V gene sequence: CDR1 SGHTA, CDR2 FQGNSA. The V gene end was trimmed by 6 bases and the J gene end by 6 bases; junction bases not matched to a gene: 11. The CDR3 sequence is CASSQNSGGRSEQYF. The CDR3, as DNA: TGTGCCAGCAGTCAGAATAGCGGGGGGCGAAGCGAGCAGTACTTC.

This chain connects TRBV9 to TRBJ2-5, with 7 bases aligning to TRBD2. The germline gives CDR1 SGDLS, CDR2 YYNGEE. Trimming took 3 bases from V and 1 from J; bases not matched to a gene: 6. CDR3 size: 15 residues. The CDR3 reads CASSGQGGLQETQYF. DNA for the CDR3: TGTGCCAGCAGCGGGCAGGGAGGGCTCCAAGAGACCCAGTACTTC.

The chain couples TRBV29-1 to TRBJ2-7, with D possibly being TRBD2 (6 bases). Per germline, CDR1 SQVTM and CDR2 ANQGSEA. There are 14 residues in the CDR3. V was cut by 5 bases and J by 6 bases, with 20 bases left in between. DNA for the CDR3: TGCAGCGTTCAGTTTCCCGGGACTTTCCTCGAGCAGTACTTC. Protein product: CSVQFPGTFLEQYF.

This clone was counted only a few times. J is TRBJ1-6 and V is TRBV30; D remains unclear. Germline V gene lookup returns CDR1 GTSNPN and CDR2 SVGIG (reference sequence). Trimming removed 8 bases from V and 6 bases from J, with 17 bases in between. The CDR3 is made up of 14 amino acids. CDR3 residues: CAARRMAFNSPLHF. The CDR3 coding sequence is TGTGCCGCCCGGAGGATGGCTTTTAATTCACCCCTCCACTTT.

The table lists this clone with a few counts. The sample has other DNA sequences that encode this CDR3 too. The chain joins TRBV7-2 to TRBJ2-5; unclear D gene. Germline CDR1 SGHTA, CDR2 FQGNSA. The CDR3 totals 12 residues. Trimming removed 4 bases from V and 5 bases from J, with 8 bases in between. CDR3 in amino acids: CASSSYRETQYF. DNA of the CDR3: TGTGCCAGCAGCTCATATCGTGAGACCCAGTACTTC.

A few counts support this clone. Written as DNA, the CDR3 is TGTGCCAGCTCACCAAGAACCGCGGCCTCCGCCTACAATGAGCAGTTCTTC. This translates into CASSPRTAASAYNEQFF. This chain joins TRBV18 and TRBJ2-1, with D unclear. Per the germline V gene, CDR1 is KGHSH and CDR2 is LQKENI. Between the trimmed V and J ends, which lost 2 bases and 2 bases, there was a span of 16 bases. The CDR3 is made up of 17 amino acids.

In its sample, this clone was seen a few times. The V gene is TRBV27, the J gene TRBJ2-1; 13 nucleotides align to TRBD2. Germline values: CDR1 MNHEY, CDR2 SMNVEV (reference sequence). This CDR3 contains 19 residues. After removal of 8 bases from V and 0 bases from J, the junction contained 13 bases not matched to a gene. CDR3 residues: CASGRAGLAGLSSYNEQFF. The CDR3 region has the DNA TGTGCCAGCGGGAGAGCGGGACTAGCGGGACTCAGCTCCTACAATGAGCAGTTCTTC.

This clone was observed a few times. V and J are TRBV10-3 and TRBJ2-1; TRBD1 aligns across 10 bases. Germline-derived CDR1 and CDR2 are ENHRY and SYGVKD. V gave up 0 bases and J gave up 4 bases; unmatched junction bases: 3. The CDR3 is 16 residues long. The CDR3 region is CAISESADRGYNEQFF. The DNA of the CDR3 is TGTGCCATCAGTGAGTCGGCGGACAGGGGGTACAATGAGCAGTTCTTC.

The gene calls are TRBV7-9 and TRBJ2-5, with D perhaps TRBD2 (6 bases). Germline loops: CDR1 SEHNR, CDR2 FQNEAQ (reference sequence). This CDR3 spans 15 amino acids. V dropped 2 bases and J dropped 1 base, with 11 bases sitting between them. The DNA of the CDR3 is TGTGCCAGCAGCTTACCCAGCGGGCTCCAAGAGACCCAGTACTTC. It encodes CASSLPSGLQETQYF.

This clone has at least ten counts. The chain has TRBV9 and TRBJ2-4; 8 nucleotides line up with TRBD2. Germline CDR1 reads SGDLS; CDR2 reads YYNGEE. V lost 4 bases, J lost 6 bases, and 9 bases stayed unmatched. The length of the CDR3 is 15 residues. Here the CDR3 reads CASSSESGSGNIQYF. Written as DNA, the CDR3 is TGTGCCAGCAGCTCCGAAAGCGGGAGTGGAAACATTCAGTACTTC.

This clone was seen only a few times. The chain recombines TRBV12-5 with TRBJ2-5; a possible D gene is TRBD1 (6 bases). V was clipped by 1 base and J by 5 bases, with 8 bases between them. The germline V gene encodes CDR1 LGHNT and CDR2 FRNRAP. This CDR3 region has 13 residues. CDR3 sequence: CASGLGDRETQYF. As DNA, the CDR3 is TGTGCTAGTGGTTTGGGTGACAGGGAGACCCAGTACTTC.

This rearrangement joins TRBV11-2 to TRBJ2-5; possible D gene TRBD1, 6 bases. The ends were cut back, 1 base at V and 1 base at J, with 7 bases in the middle. Germline CDR1 is SGHAT and CDR2 is FQNNGV. The CDR3 length is 14 residues. The CDR3 region is CASSLVQGQETQYF. Written as DNA, the CDR3 is TGTGCCAGCAGCTTAGTACAGGGCCAAGAGACCCAGTACTTC.

The chain combines TRBV5-1 with TRBJ1-1; tentative D call: TRBD1 (5 bases). Trimming took off 1 base at V and 1 base at J, with 8 bases between the two ends. Germline lookup yields CDR1 SGHRS and CDR2 YFSETQ. This CDR3 is built from 14 residues. CDR3 sequence reads: CASSLLGENTEAFF. The CDR3 nucleotides read TGCGCCAGCAGCTTGTTAGGGGAGAACACTGAAGCTTTCTTT.

In this sample, this clone turned up many times. V usage is TRBV7-2 and J usage is TRBJ2-7, with a weak D call TRBD2 (5 bases). The V gene's germline CDR1 is SGHTA and CDR2 FQGNSA. Trimming cost V 5 bases and J 0 bases, with 14 bases left between them. The CDR3 has 15 amino acids. DNA for the CDR3: TGTGCCAGCAGCGCCGCGGGTATAGCCTCCTACGAGCAGTACTTC. As protein: CASSAAGIASYEQYF.

V gene TRBV9 combines with J gene TRBJ2-1, with D possibly called TRBD1 or TRBD2 (5 bases each). The CDR3 loop spans 13 amino acids. Germline values: CDR1 SGDLS, CDR2 YYNGEE. Trimming cost V 0 bases and J 9 bases, with 10 bases left between them. The CDR3 DNA reads as TGTGCCAGCAGCGTAGAAAGGGACGGTGAGCAGTTCTTC. This codes for CASSVERDGEQFF.

At least ten counts were recorded for this clone. The chain employs TRBV29-1 and TRBJ1-1; D is undetermined. Trimming took 4 bases from V and 5 from J, leaving 11 bases between them. Germline assignment: CDR1 SQVTM and CDR2 ANQGSEA. The CDR3 has 12 residues. This CDR3 is CSVGEGSTEAFF. For the CDR3, the DNA is TGCAGCGTTGGAGAGGGAAGTACTGAAGCTTTCTTT.

This clone turned up a few times. The gene calls are TRBV29-1 and TRBJ2-5, with 7 bases fitting TRBD2. This CDR3 has 15 amino acids. Germline lookup yields CDR1 SQVTM and CDR2 ANQGSEA. The V and J ends lost 8 bases and 1 base, in that order; junction bases with no gene match: 13. The CDR3 is CSQSGSGGGQETQYF. The CDR3 DNA reads as TGCAGCCAATCGGGCTCGGGGGGAGGCCAAGAGACCCAGTACTTC.

This clone has a handful of counts. V usage is TRBV19 and J usage is TRBJ1-2; the D is unclear. The CDR3 contains 13 residues. Trimming took 3 bases from V and 8 from J, leaving 13 bases between them. Germline CDR1 LNHDA, CDR2 SQIVND (reference sequence). The CDR3 DNA follows: TGTGCCAGTAGTATCGGAGATGGAGGCGGCTACACCTTC. Protein sequence: CASSIGDGGGYTF.

V is TRBV28 and J is TRBJ1-1, with D perhaps matching TRBD1 (5 bases). The CDR3 consists of 14 residues. Per germline, CDR1 MDHEN and CDR2 SYDVKM. V lost 3 bases and J 3 bases, leaving 11 bases between the germline ends. CDR3 bases: TGTGCCAGCAGTTTTGCAGGGAGGGACACTGAAGCTTTCTTT. Amino acid sequence: CASSFAGRDTEAFF. The whole variable domain, remainder taken from reference TRBV28 and TRBJ1-1, is DVKVTQSSRYLVKRTGEKVFLECVQDMDHENMFWYRQDPGLGLRLIYFSYDVKMKEKGDIPEGYSVSREKKERFSLILESASTNQTSMYLCASSFAGRDTEAFFGQGTRLTVV.

The CDR3 coding sequence is TGCAGCGTTGCCGGGACAGGGGGCGCTTGGTCCTACGAGCAGTACTTC. Protein product: CSVAGTGGAWSYEQYF. V gene TRBV29-1 combines with J gene TRBJ2-7; the match to TRBD1 covers 12 bases. The CDR3 totals 16 residues. V was pared by 4 bases and J by 1 base, with 8 bases of the junction left unmatched. Germline CDR1 SQVTM, CDR2 ANQGSEA.

This clone has a handful of counts. This chain uses TRBV7-2 with TRBJ2-5; D gene uncertain. V was cut by 5 bases and J by 4 bases, with 11 bases left in between. Germline values: CDR1 SGHTA, CDR2 FQGNSA. This CDR3 is 13 amino acids long. The CDR3 loop is CASSPDPGETQYF. The CDR3 nucleotides are TGTGCCAGCAGCCCAGATCCTGGAGAGACCCAGTACTTC.

A few counts support this clone. The chain has TRBV7-9 and TRBJ2-5, with 7 positions matching TRBD1. CDR3 length: 14 residues. With 8 bases clipped from V and 1 base from J, the junction kept 7 bases outside the gene matches. CDR1 and CDR2 from the germline V gene are SEHNR and FQNEAQ (reference sequence). CDR3 sequence reads: CASGGQRVQETQYF. The CDR3 DNA reads as TGTGCCAGCGGGGGACAGAGAGTCCAAGAGACCCAGTACTTC.

The V gene is TRBV6-1, the J gene TRBJ1-3, with D possibly TRBD1 on 5 matching bases. This CDR3 comprises 14 residues. Trimming shortened V by 2 bases and J by 3 bases, and 8 bases separated the two germline ends. Germline assignment: CDR1 MNHNS and CDR2 SASEGT. CDR3 in amino acids: CASSEPGYGNTIYF. The CDR3 DNA sequence: TGTGCCAGCAGTGAACCAGGGTATGGAAACACCATATATTTT.

This clone was seen only a few times. CDR3: CSVGQGVYGYTF. The CDR3 nucleotides are TGCAGCGTTGGACAGGGAGTCTATGGCTACACCTTC. The V call is TRBV29-1, the J call TRBJ1-2, with TRBD1 matching over 7 bases. This CDR3 has 12 residues. J was trimmed by 4 bases and V by 4 bases; bases with no gene match: 3. Germline CDR1 and CDR2: SQVTM and ANQGSEA.

V usage is TRBV11-3 and J usage is TRBJ2-5; D unresolved. Trimming left V 2 bases short and J 3 bases short, with 7 bases between. Looked up from germline, CDR1 is SGHNT and CDR2 is YENEEA. The CDR3 contains 13 residues. The DNA for the CDR3 is TGTGCCAGCAGCTTAAACTCCAAAGAGACCCAGTACTTC. This gives the protein CASSLNSKETQYF.

There are many counts of this clone. V and J are TRBV10-1 and TRBJ2-4; unclear D gene. CDR1 and CDR2 from the germline V gene are WNHNN and SYGVQD (reference sequence). The V and J ends lost 2 bases and 4 bases respectively, with 12 bases between them. The CDR3 loop spans 15 amino acids. The CDR3 region is CASSEGRGIKNIQYF. CDR3 sequence (DNA): TGCGCCAGCAGTGAGGGAAGAGGAATTAAAAACATTCAGTACTTC.

This clone was counted a few times. The chain links TRBV5-4 to TRBJ2-5, with TRBD2 as a possible D gene (6 bases). Deletions cut 0 bases from V and 3 bases from J, with 12 bases between. CDR1 and CDR2 (germline): SGHNT, YYREEE (reference sequence). The CDR3 has 15 residues. The CDR3 reads CASSLAGGIEETQYF. In DNA, the CDR3 is TGTGCCAGCAGCTTGGCCGGCGGGATTGAAGAGACCCAGTACTTC.

There are many counts of this clone. The rearrangement joins TRBV10-3 to TRBJ2-1; a possible D gene is TRBD2 (5 bases). The CDR3 extends over 13 amino acids. The germline gives CDR1 ENHRY, CDR2 SYGVKD. The germline V and J ends were trimmed by 10 bases and 0 bases, with 10 bases remaining between them. The chain's CDR3 is CATSGFSYNEQFF. Here the CDR3 DNA reads TGTGCCACGAGCGGATTCTCCTACAATGAGCAGTTCTTC.

This clone was recorded a few times. Being one base from a much bigger clone, this may be a read error. The rearrangement links TRBV18 to TRBJ2-7, with D perhaps TRBD2 (5 bases). In germline, CDR1 is KGHSH, CDR2 LQKENI. This CDR3 region has 14 residues. The CDR3 region is CASAPLLEGHEQYF. The CDR3 DNA sequence: TGTGCCAGCGCACCCCTGCTAGAGGGTCACGAGCAGTACTTC.

The CDR3 bases are TGCGCCAGCAGCTTGGTCCGGACAGGAGGAGAGACCCAGTACTTC. Protein product: CASSLVRTGGETQYF. The chain employs TRBV5-1 and TRBJ2-5; 7 nucleotides match TRBD1. Germline V gene data show CDR1 as SGHRS and CDR2 as YFSETQ. This CDR3 has 15 residues. After removal of 0 bases from V and 4 bases from J, the junction contained 6 bases not matched to a gene.

On this clone: Other DNA sequences in this sample translate to the same CDR3. This rearrangement joins TRBV9 to TRBJ1-1; TRBD1 is a possible D gene (5 bases). Germline V lookup: CDR1 SGDLS, CDR2 YYNGEE. Deletions cut 0 bases from V and 2 bases from J, with 11 bases between. The length of the CDR3 is 15 residues. CDR3 bases: TGTGCCAGCAGCGTAGGCGGGGCGGTAAACACTGAAGCTTTCTTT. It encodes CASSVGGAVNTEAFF.

As to this clone: A read error may produce the germline difference seen at one junction end. V is TRBV4-1 and J is TRBJ2-2; TRBD2 is a possible D gene (6 bases). The germline V gene encodes CDR1 MGHRA and CDR2 YSYEKL. The CDR3 consists of 14 residues. CDR3 loop: CASSQTSLDGELFF. CDR3 coding DNA: TGTGCCAGCAGCCAAACTAGCCTGGACGGGGAGCTGTTTTTT.